A selection of T cell receptor beta chains follows, all from one sample in a study of cytomegalovirus exposure and HLA in healthy donors. Repertoires were generated with immunoSEQ multiplex PCR, while TCRdb's copy carries only in-frame clones and drops some. There are roughly 200,000 clones in the sample; roughly four fifths occur only once, and about 1.9% lies in the top ten. The specimen was PBMCs. The receptors shown here come from a man younger than 45 in good health and CMV-seronegative. Each CDR3 is given with its conserved first and last residue. A D gene is named only where the DNA matches it firmly. Only part of the rows carry a size: once, few, many, or a class if the clone is expanded.

cdr3_length j_call d_call v_call clone_size cdr3_aa cdr3_nt
15 TRBJ2-4 TRBD2 TRBV10-1 - CASSEDSGTKNIQYF TGCGCCAGCAGTGAGGATAGCGGGACCAAAAACATTCAGTACTTC
12 TRBJ2-7 - TRBV11-2 - CASSPPAGEQYF TGTGCCAGCAGCCCGCCAGCGGGCGAGCAGTACTTC
14 TRBJ1-2 - TRBV19 - CASSRDNPNYGYTF TGTGCCAGTAGTAGGGACAACCCTAACTATGGCTACACCTTC
15 TRBJ2-7 - TRBV6-6 - CASSYSTQSSYEQYF TGTGCCAGCAGTTACTCGACTCAGAGCTCCTACGAGCAGTACTTC
15 TRBJ1-5 - TRBV6-1 few CASSEVGGYNQPQHF TGTGCCAGCAGTGAAGTAGGAGGGTACAATCAGCCCCAGCATTTT
15 TRBJ1-5 TRBD1 TRBV4-1 once CASSREQGSNQPQHF TGCGCCAGCAGCCGAGAACAGGGGTCCAATCAGCCCCAGCATTTT
16 TRBJ1-6 - TRBV5-1 - CASSLAGGVKNSPLHF TGCGCCAGCAGCTTGGCCGGGGGGGTTAAGAATTCACCCCTCCACTTT
17 TRBJ1-2 TRBD1 TRBV19 once CASSFHPRTGDRYGYTF TGTGCCAGTAGTTTCCACCCCCGGACAGGCGATCGATATGGCTACACCTTC
11 TRBJ2-1 - TRBV13 - CASSSGDEQFF TGTGCCAGCAGCTCGGGGGATGAGCAGTTCTTC
16 TRBJ2-3 - TRBV5-6 - CASSLAAAASTDTQYF TGTGCCAGCAGCTTGGCCGCGGCGGCTAGCACAGATACGCAGTATTTT
11 TRBJ1-2 - TRBV9 - CASSPPPAGTF TGTGCCAGCAGCCCCCCCCCGGCGGGTACCTTC
15 TRBJ1-2 TRBD1 TRBV7-9 - CASSLTTGSSYGYTF TGTGCCAGCAGCTTAACGACAGGGTCGTCCTATGGCTACACCTTC
15 TRBJ2-1 - TRBV28 - CASSSPRGLYNEQFF TGTGCCAGCAGTTCACCCAGGGGTCTTTACAATGAGCAGTTCTTC
15 TRBJ2-1 - TRBV6-6 few CASSSRREPNNEQFF TGTGCCAGCAGTTCGAGACGGGAGCCAAACAATGAGCAGTTCTTC
16 TRBJ1-1 - TRBV1 - CTSIKLHRVRDTEAFF TGCACCAGCATCAAACTCCACAGGGTGAGGGACACTGAAGCTTTCTTT
14 TRBJ2-1 TRBD1 TRBV6-4 - CASSEQGSYNEQFF TGTGCCAGCAGTGAACAGGGGTCGTACAATGAGCAGTTCTTC
15 TRBJ2-7 - TRBV7-8 few CASSPYRDISYEQYF TGTGCCAGCAGCCCGTACAGGGACATCTCCTACGAGCAGTACTTC
14 TRBJ2-7 TRBD2 TRBV5-4 - CASSLAGAAYEQYF TGTGCCAGCAGTTTAGCGGGGGCAGCCTACGAGCAGTACTTC
14 TRBJ2-7 - TRBV27 - CASSFSQGVEEQYF TGTGCCAGCAGTTTTTCGCAGGGCGTTGAGGAGCAGTACTTC
16 TRBJ2-7 - TRBV13 - CASSLRAKTKDYEQYF TGTGCCAGCAGCTTGCGGGCCAAGACTAAGGACTACGAGCAGTACTTC
15 TRBJ1-1 - TRBV6-5 few CASRRRGKMNTEAFF TGTGCCAGCAGACGAAGGGGGAAAATGAACACTGAAGCTTTCTTT
16 TRBJ1-5 TRBD1 TRBV27 - CASSGYRQGFNQPQHF TGTGCCAGCAGTGGGTATAGACAGGGGTTCAATCAGCCCCAGCATTTT
14 TRBJ2-7 TRBD1 TRBV6-5 few CASTRGDRGYEQYF TGTGCCAGCACCCGGGGGGACAGGGGGTACGAGCAGTACTTC
15 TRBJ2-5 TRBD2 TRBV7-6 - CASSLGGGARETQYF TGTGCCAGCAGCTTAGGCGGGGGGGCGAGGGAGACCCAGTACTTC
16 TRBJ2-7 TRBD2 TRBV19 - CASSPSTSGESYEQYF TGTGCCAGTAGTCCTTCGACTAGCGGGGAGAGCTACGAGCAGTACTTC
17 TRBJ2-1 TRBD2 TRBV19 - CASSPTSGMYSYNEQFF TGTGCCAGTAGTCCAACTAGCGGGATGTATTCCTACAATGAGCAGTTCTTC
14 TRBJ2-7 - TRBV28 - CASSEGTLLYEQYF TGTGCCAGCAGTGAGGGGACTCTTCTCTACGAGCAGTACTTC
12 TRBJ2-5 - TRBV5-6 once CASSLGRETQYF TGTGCCAGCAGCTTAGGGAGGGAGACCCAGTACTTC
15 TRBJ1-6 - TRBV14 - CASSPRAAPGSPLHF TGTGCCAGCAGCCCGCGGGCCGCCCCGGGTTCACCCCTCCACTTT
14 TRBJ2-7 TRBD1 TRBV28 - CASSLGTVVREQYF TGTGCCAGCAGTTTAGGGACAGTAGTGCGCGAGCAGTACTTC
15 TRBJ2-1 - TRBV9 - CASSTGGLLYNEQFF TGTGCCAGCAGCACTGGGGGCTTACTTTACAATGAGCAGTTCTTC
16 TRBJ2-2 TRBD2 TRBV27 once CASSQRTSGNTGELFF TGTGCCAGCAGTCAGAGGACTAGCGGAAACACCGGGGAGCTGTTTTTT
15 TRBJ2-1 - TRBV2 once CASTQRGGQANEQFF TGTGCCAGCACACAAAGGGGGGGACAGGCCAATGAGCAGTTCTTC
14 TRBJ2-5 - TRBV11-3 - CASSLGRQGETQYF TGTGCCAGCAGCTTAGGTCGGCAGGGTGAGACCCAGTACTTC
15 TRBJ2-6 TRBD1 TRBV5-5 - CASSRQGAGANVLTF TGTGCCAGCAGCAGACAGGGAGCTGGGGCCAACGTCCTGACTTTC
18 TRBJ1-5 - TRBV11-3 once CASSLEVGSGDSNQPQHF TGTGCCAGCAGCTTAGAGGTAGGTTCGGGTGATAGCAATCAGCCCCAGCATTTT